The clone carrying this TCR beta chain was detected a few times. Its cognate antigen is unknown. The sample comes from a study of beta chain features in type 1 diabetes. Study conclusions and caveats: Within each of all four CD4+ subsets, Type 1 diabetes patients had TCRB CDR3s that were moderately but significantly shorter.

Germline values: CDR1 GTSNPN, CDR2 SVGIG (reference sequence). This CDR3 spans 14 amino acids. V was shortened by 1 base and J by 4 bases, with 13 bases between the two germline ends. As every portion of the isolated RNA was reverse transcribed, the sequencing read expressed TCRB transcripts. Data came from immunoSEQ multiplex PCR; TCRdb stores just in-frame clones and leaves some out. This table holds 250,000 to 300,000 clones, approximately 24% found once. Sequenced: naive CD4+ T cells from blood. This clonotype originated in a woman aged 25 to 45 with type 1 diabetes. The rearrangement links TRBV30 to TRBJ1-1; no clear D gene. The CDR3 loop is CAWSGRYGGTEAFF. The DNA for the CDR3 is TGTGCCTGGAGTGGCAGGTACGGAGGCACTGAAGCTTTCTTT.